This T cell receptor (beta chain) was sequenced during a study of T cells in Graves' hyperthyroidism and ophthalmopathy. Study-wide points: The majority of expanded thyroid clonotypes above 0.001 also appeared in blood.

Patients were excluded for uncontrolled infection, other autoimmune disease, pregnancy or lactation. Orbital computed tomography and thyroid ultrasound, together with serum TRAb and thyroxine and clinical symptoms, were used for diagnoses. Many counts were recorded for this clonotype. Its antigen is currently unknown. Authors of the study amplified TCR beta CDR3 regions from RNA transcripts. Researchers ran a first-round RT-PCR on the TCR CDR3 using the HTBI primer set. TCRdb re-derived calls from the multiplex PCR reads in MiXCR, one entry per CDR3 protein. In the table there are a few hundred thousand distinct CDR3 sequences, roughly 46% of which are singletons. The V gene's germline CDR1 is DFQATT and CDR2 SNEGSKA (reference sequence). There are 12 residues in the CDR3. V lost 6 bases and J lost 1, with 9 bases in between.

The chain combines TRBV20-1 with TRBJ1-2; D ambiguous. Source material: peripheral blood or thyroid tissue (not recorded which). The sequence was obtained from an adult woman with Graves' disease, either hyperthyroidism or ophthalmopathy (not recorded which). CDR3 in amino acids: CSAPEVNYGYTF. The CDR3 region has the DNA TGCAGTGCCCCTGAGGTTAACTATGGCTACACCTTC.